This paragraph covers one TCR beta chain sequence. Its antigen is not identified. The data were obtained in a study of cytomegalovirus exposure and HLA in healthy donors. Study details: HLA-typed donors contributed 65 million to 95 million unique TCRs, which were held in an early data release. Study results and caveats: Among the CMV-associated chains, three were confirmed in vitro as specific for CMV antigens. As a later analysis showed, a missense DCLRE1C variant was linked to trimming of TCR beta V- and J-genes. Sequencing artifact likely explains a cluster of highly shared sequence variants.

The PCR employed 60 Vbeta primers together with 13 Jbeta primers. Sequencing used immunoSEQ multiplex PCR; TCRdb keeps in-frame clones, though not all of them. The table lists about 110,000 clones. This CDR3 has 12 amino acids. Germline loops: CDR1 GTSNPN, CDR2 SVGIG (reference sequence). This rearrangement joins TRBV30 to TRBJ2-5; tentatively, D is TRBD2 (6 bases). The DNA end favors TRBJ2-7, so the J call may be wrong. Sequenced input: PBMCs. The clonotype comes from a young man in good health and CMV-seronegative. The CDR3 DNA is TGTGCCTGGAGCTGGCAGGGAGGCGAGCAGTACTTC. Protein sequence: CAWSWQGGEQYF.